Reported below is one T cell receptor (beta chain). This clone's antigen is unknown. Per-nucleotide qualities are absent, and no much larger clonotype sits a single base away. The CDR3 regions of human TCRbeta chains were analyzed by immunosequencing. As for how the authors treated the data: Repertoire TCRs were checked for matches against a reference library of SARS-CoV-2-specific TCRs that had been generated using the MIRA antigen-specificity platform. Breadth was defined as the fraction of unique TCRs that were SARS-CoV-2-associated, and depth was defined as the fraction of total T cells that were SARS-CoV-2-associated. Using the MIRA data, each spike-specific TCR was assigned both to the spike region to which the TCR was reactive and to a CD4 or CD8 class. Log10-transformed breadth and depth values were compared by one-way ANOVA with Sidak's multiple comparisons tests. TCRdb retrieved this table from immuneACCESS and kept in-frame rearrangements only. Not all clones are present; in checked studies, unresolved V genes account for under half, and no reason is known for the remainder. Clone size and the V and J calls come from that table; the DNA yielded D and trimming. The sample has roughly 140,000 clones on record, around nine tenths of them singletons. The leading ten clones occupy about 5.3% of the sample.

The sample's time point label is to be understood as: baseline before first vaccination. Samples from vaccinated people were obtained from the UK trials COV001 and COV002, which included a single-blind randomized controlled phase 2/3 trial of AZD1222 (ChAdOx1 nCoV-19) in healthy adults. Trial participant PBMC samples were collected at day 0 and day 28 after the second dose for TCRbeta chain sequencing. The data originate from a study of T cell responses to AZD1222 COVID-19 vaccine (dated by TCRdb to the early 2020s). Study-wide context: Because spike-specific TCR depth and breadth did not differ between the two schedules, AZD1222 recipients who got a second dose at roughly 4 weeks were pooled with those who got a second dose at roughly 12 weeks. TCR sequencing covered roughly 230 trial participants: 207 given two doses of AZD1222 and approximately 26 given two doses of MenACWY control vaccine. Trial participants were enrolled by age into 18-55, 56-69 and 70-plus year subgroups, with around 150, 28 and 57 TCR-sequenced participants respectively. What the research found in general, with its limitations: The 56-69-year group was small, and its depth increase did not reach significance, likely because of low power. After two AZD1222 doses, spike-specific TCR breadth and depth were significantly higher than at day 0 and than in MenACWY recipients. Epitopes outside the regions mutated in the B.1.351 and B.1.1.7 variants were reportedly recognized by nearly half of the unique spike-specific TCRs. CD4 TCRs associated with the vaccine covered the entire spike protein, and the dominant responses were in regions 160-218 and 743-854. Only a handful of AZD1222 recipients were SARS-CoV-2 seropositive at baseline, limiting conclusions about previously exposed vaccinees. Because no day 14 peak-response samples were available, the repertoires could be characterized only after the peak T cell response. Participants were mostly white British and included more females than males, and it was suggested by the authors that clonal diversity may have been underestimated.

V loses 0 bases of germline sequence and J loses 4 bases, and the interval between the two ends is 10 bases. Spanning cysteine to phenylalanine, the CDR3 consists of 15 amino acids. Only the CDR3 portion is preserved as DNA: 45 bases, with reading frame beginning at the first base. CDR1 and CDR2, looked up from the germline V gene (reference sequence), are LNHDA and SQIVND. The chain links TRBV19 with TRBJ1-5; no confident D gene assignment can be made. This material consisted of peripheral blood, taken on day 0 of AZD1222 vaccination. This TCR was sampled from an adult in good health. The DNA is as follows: TGTGCCAGTAGTATAGATTGGGCAGTTAATCAGCCCCAGCATTTT. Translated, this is CASSIDWAVNQPQHF.